The sequence of this T cell receptor beta chain was determined in a study of cytomegalovirus exposure and HLA in healthy donors. The table came from immunoSEQ multiplex PCR; TCRdb's copy has only in-frame clones and leaves some out. The sample lists under 200,000 clones; around nine tenths were seen once. CDR3 length: 16 residues. V dropped 2 bases and J dropped 0 bases, with 11 bases sitting between them. Looked up from germline, CDR1 is MDHEN and CDR2 is SYDVKM. Comment on this clone: Antigen: not known.

The donors formed part of the approximately 130-subject validation cohort, distinct from the roughly 730-subject first cohort. Study observations and caveats: Most TCR sequences proved rare, with some public TCRs found in many donors.

This TCR was sampled from a woman aged 18-35 years in good health and CMV-seropositive. The chain carries TRBV28 and TRBJ2-4; D is unclear. The sample consisted of PBMCs. The CDR3 loop is CASSLGQIGAKNIQYF. The CDR3 region has the DNA TGTGCCAGCAGTTTAGGGCAAATCGGAGCCAAAAACATTCAGTACTTC.